Presented here are 32 T cell receptor beta chains from one specimen sequenced in a study of beta chain features in type 1 diabetes. No antigen has been assigned to these receptors. Expressed TCRB transcripts were sequenced after all isolated RNA was converted to cDNA. Repertoires were generated with immunoSEQ multiplex PCR, while TCRdb's copy carries only in-frame clones and drops some. This sample has about 230,000 clones; around 16% occur once, and the top ten carry approximately 0.086%. Study outcomes and limitations: All four CD4+ subsets from Type 1 diabetes patients carried moderately but significantly shorter TCRB CDR3s.

The sequenced sample consisted of naive CD4+ T cells from blood. The source of these receptors is a man aged 25-40 years with type 1 diabetes.

This clone was counted only a few times. The chain employs TRBV30 and TRBJ2-1, with 9 bases aligning to TRBD2. This CDR3 comprises 16 residues. V shed 3 bases and J 0 bases; nucleotides not matched to a gene: 6. CDR1 and CDR2 from the germline V gene are GTSNPN and SVGIG (reference sequence). The CDR3 reads CAWSQAGGPSYNEQFF. The CDR3 DNA reads as TGTGCCTGGAGCCAAGCGGGAGGTCCCTCCTACAATGAGCAGTTCTTC. The whole variable domain, filled in from reference TRBV30 and TRBJ2-1, reads SQTIHQWPATLVQPVGSPLSLECTVEGTSNPNLYWYRQAAGRGLQLLFYSVGIGQISSEVPQNLSASRPQDRQFILSSKKLLLSDSGFYLCAWSQAGGPSYNEQFFGPGTRLTVL.

The gene calls are TRBV4-3 and TRBJ2-6; D call uncertain. V gave up 1 base and J gave up 0 bases, with 4 bases separating them. In germline, CDR1 is LGHNA, CDR2 YSLEER. CDR3 length equals 15 residues. The CDR3 region has the DNA TGCGCCAGCAGCCAAGTGGGCTCTGGGGCCAACGTCCTGACTTTC. This translates into CASSQVGSGANVLTF.

The chain couples TRBV29-1 to TRBJ2-3, with TRBD2 as a possible D gene (6 bases). This CDR3 has 14 amino acids. The germline gives CDR1 SQVTM, CDR2 ANQGSEA. V dropped 4 bases and J dropped 2 bases, with 13 bases sitting between them. This CDR3 is CSVASSAHTDTQYF. The DNA of the CDR3 is TGCAGCGTTGCCTCTAGCGCCCACACAGATACGCAGTATTTT.

The chain links TRBV14 to TRBJ2-1; 7 bases are a match to TRBD2. The CDR3 is made up of 15 amino acids. Germline V gene data show CDR1 as SGHDN and CDR2 as FVKESK. Trimming cost V 0 bases and J 7 bases; bases outside gene matches: 6. DNA of the CDR3: TGTGCCAGCAGCCAAGAGCGGGAGTTGTGGAATGAGCAGTTCTTC. Amino acid sequence: CASSQERELWNEQFF.

In this sample, this clone turned up a few times. V and J are TRBV23-1 and TRBJ1-1; 9 bases agree with TRBD1. TRBV23-1 is filed as an ORF, its function uncertain. This CDR3 has 15 amino acids. Trimming removed 5 bases from V and 1 base from J; junction bases left unmatched: 5. The chain's CDR3 is CASSSATGGNTEAFF. The CDR3 DNA reads as TGCGCCAGCAGTTCCGCGACAGGGGGGAACACTGAAGCTTTCTTT.

The chain has TRBV7-3 and TRBJ2-5, with D possibly being TRBD1 (6 bases). Germline-derived CDR1 and CDR2 are SGHTA and FQGTGA. Trimming removed 5 bases from V and 4 bases from J, with 11 bases in between. CDR3 length: 13 residues. The DNA of the CDR3 is TGTGCCAGCAGCCGCGGACAGTCAGAGACCCAGTACTTC. Protein product: CASSRGQSETQYF.

The chain joins TRBV2 to TRBJ2-2; TRBD1 or TRBD2 may be the D gene (5 bases each). V was shortened by 8 bases and J by 1 base, with 11 bases between the two germline ends. The germline V gene has CDR1 SNHLY and CDR2 FYNNEI. The CDR3 covers 14 residues. The chain's CDR3 is CASYWDRNTGELFF. Here the CDR3 DNA reads TGTGCCAGCTACTGGGACCGGAACACCGGGGAGCTGTTTTTT.

This clone was seen a handful of times. The V gene is TRBV29-1, the J gene TRBJ1-5, with 9 bases aligning to TRBD1. The CDR3 is made up of 13 amino acids. Germline V gives CDR1 SQVTM, CDR2 ANQGSEA. V shed 6 bases, J shed 7 bases, and the junction held 7 bases outside the gene matches. CDR3 nucleotides: TGCAGCGTCGCACAGGGGGCGAAACAGCCCCAGCATTTT. Its protein product is CSVAQGAKQPQHF.

This sequence joins TRBV18 and TRBJ2-1; D remains ambiguous. V was pared by 0 bases and J by 4 bases, with 10 bases between. The CDR3 runs 15 residues. Germline V gene data show CDR1 as KGHSH and CDR2 as LQKENI. For the CDR3, the DNA is TGTGCCAGCTCACCACCCCGACGGAATTACAATGAGCAGTTCTTC. Translating it yields CASSPPRRNYNEQFF.

The genes are TRBV7-2 and TRBJ1-1; no firm D call. V lost 1 base and J 0 bases, leaving 12 bases between the germline ends. The CDR3 covers 16 residues. The germline V gene has CDR1 SGHTA and CDR2 FQGNSA. The CDR3 region has the DNA TGTGCCAGCAGCTTAGTGTCGACACAGATGAACACTGAAGCTTTCTTT. As protein: CASSLVSTQMNTEAFF.

This clone came up a few times. The gene calls are TRBV9 and TRBJ2-1; D may be TRBD1 (5 bases). V lost 0 bases and J lost 0, with 10 bases in between. Germline values: CDR1 SGDLS, CDR2 YYNGEE. The CDR3 loop spans 16 amino acids. Here the CDR3 reads CASSVVQASSYNEQFF. In DNA, the CDR3 is TGTGCCAGCAGCGTAGTACAGGCCAGCTCCTACAATGAGCAGTTCTTC. Full variable domain (missing parts from reference TRBV9 and TRBJ2-1): DSGVTQTPKHLITATGQRVTLRCSPRSGDLSVYWYQQSLDQGLQFLIQYYNGEERAKGNILERFSAQQFPDLHSELNLSSLELGDSALYFCASSVVQASSYNEQFFGPGTRLTVL.

This clone appeared a few times. J is TRBJ2-3 and V is TRBV29-1; 10 positions agree with TRBD1. Losses at the gene ends were 6 bases for V and 4 bases for J; bases not matched to a gene: 7. The CDR3 totals 14 residues. Germline CDR1 reads SQVTM; CDR2 reads ANQGSEA. For the CDR3, the DNA is TGCAGCGTCGCGGGACAGGGGTTACCAGATACGCAGTATTTT. The encoded protein is CSVAGQGLPDTQYF.

The sample holds one count of this clone. This chain joins TRBV30 and TRBJ1-2, with 7 bases lining up with TRBD1. V lost 3 bases to trimming and J lost 5 bases; unmatched junction nucleotides: 12. The CDR3 totals 15 residues. Germline values: CDR1 GTSNPN, CDR2 SVGIG (reference sequence). CDR3 nucleotides: TGTGCCTGGAGCATTCCGGGACAGCCTTTATATGGCTACACCTTC. Protein product: CAWSIPGQPLYGYTF. The whole variable domain, filled in from reference TRBV30 and TRBJ1-2, reads SQTIHQWPATLVQPVGSPLSLECTVEGTSNPNLYWYRQAAGRGLQLLFYSVGIGQISSEVPQNLSASRPQDRQFILSSKKLLLSDSGFYLCAWSIPGQPLYGYTFGSGTRLTVV.

This clone was detected only a few times. V gene TRBV7-2 combines with J gene TRBJ2-3; no definite D call. Germline CDR1 reads SGHTA; CDR2 reads FQGNSA. The CDR3 is 15 amino acids. Trimming removed 1 base from V and 2 bases from J, with 10 bases in between. DNA of the CDR3: TGTGCCAGCAGCTTAGTAAGAGACTCCACAGATACGCAGTATTTT. This encodes CASSLVRDSTDTQYF. Based on the CDR3 plus reference TRBV7-2 and TRBJ2-3, the full variable domain is GAGVSQSPSNKVTEKGKDVELRCDPISGHTALYWYRQSLGQGLEFLIYFQGNSAPDKSGLPSDRFSAERTGGSVSTLTIQRTQQEDSAVYLCASSLVRDSTDTQYFGPGTRLTVL.

This clone appeared a few times. The chain combines TRBV9 with TRBJ1-2; 8 nucleotides align to TRBD1. Losses at the gene ends were 4 bases for V and 8 bases for J; bases not matched to a gene: 16. The CDR3 has 16 residues. Per germline, CDR1 SGDLS and CDR2 YYNGEE. CDR3 coding DNA: TGTGCCAGCAGCCTACGACAGGGGTCCCTTCCGTCGGGCTACACCTTC. Its protein product is CASSLRQGSLPSGYTF.

This clone was seen only a few times. V and J are TRBV10-3 and TRBJ2-1; the D is unclear. The germline V gene has CDR1 ENHRY and CDR2 SYGVKD. CDR3 length: 16 residues. V dropped 4 bases and J dropped 0 bases, with 13 bases sitting between them. The CDR3: CAISGGTTYSYNEQFF. The CDR3 nucleotides are TGTGCCATCAGTGGGGGTACTACATACTCCTACAATGAGCAGTTCTTC.

The chain carries TRBV29-1 and TRBJ2-4; 7 positions match TRBD1. The germline CDR1 and CDR2 sequences are SQVTM and ANQGSEA. The trim removed 4 bases at V and 7 bases at J, leaving 1 base unmatched. The CDR3 sequence is 11 residues long. This chain's CDR3 is CSVVQGNIQYF. The CDR3 DNA follows: TGCAGCGTTGTACAGGGGAACATTCAGTACTTC.

This clone was seen only a few times. The J gene is TRBJ2-7, the V gene TRBV28, with 11 bases fitting TRBD1. Germline V gene sequence: CDR1 MDHEN, CDR2 SYDVKM. The CDR3 totals 13 residues. With V trimmed by 8 bases and J by 3 bases, 3 bases remained unmatched. CDR3 in DNA: TGTGCCAGCTCCGGGACAGGGGGCTACGAGCAGTACTTC. Amino acids: CASSGTGGYEQYF.

This clone appeared a few times. This rearrangement joins TRBV10-3 to TRBJ1-1; D is unresolved. Trimming shortened V by 5 bases and J by 6 bases, and 16 bases separated the two germline ends. This CDR3 region has 14 residues. Germline loops: CDR1 ENHRY, CDR2 SYGVKD. CDR3 residues: CAISSSNPGAEAFF. CDR3 sequence (DNA): TGTGCCATCAGTTCTTCTAATCCCGGCGCTGAAGCTTTCTTT.

This sequence joins TRBV29-1 and TRBJ2-5; 9 nucleotides align to TRBD1. CDR3 size: 13 residues. CDR1 and CDR2 from the germline V gene are SQVTM and ANQGSEA. J gave up 4 bases and V 7 bases, and 7 bases lay outside the gene matches. CDR3: CSATAGQGETQYF. CDR3 nucleotides: TGCAGCGCCACAGCGGGACAGGGAGAGACCCAGTACTTC.

Only a few counts were recorded for this clone. J is TRBJ2-5 and V is TRBV20-1, with 9 bases identical to TRBD1. With V trimmed by 5 bases and J by 13 bases, 8 bases remained unmatched. From germline, CDR1 is DFQATT and CDR2 SNEGSKA (reference sequence). The CDR3 totals 11 residues. CDR3 sequence (DNA): TGCAGTGCTGAACACCGGGACAGGGTGTACTTC. This translates into CSAEHRDRVYF.

This clone was counted once. The sample carries other DNA sequences with the same CDR3. The chain uses TRBV7-2 and TRBJ2-7; D possibly corresponds to TRBD2 (5 bases). With 4 bases removed from V and 4 bases from J, the gap between germline ends came to 11 bases. Germline V gene lookup returns CDR1 SGHTA and CDR2 FQGNSA. CDR3 length equals 13 residues. CDR3 amino acids: CASSSQRSYEQYF. The CDR3 nucleotides read TGTGCCAGCAGCTCCCAGCGGAGTTACGAGCAGTACTTC. The entire variable domain, with the rest obtained from reference TRBV7-2 and TRBJ2-7, is as follows: GAGVSQSPSNKVTEKGKDVELRCDPISGHTALYWYRQSLGQGLEFLIYFQGNSAPDKSGLPSDRFSAERTGGSVSTLTIQRTQQEDSAVYLCASSSQRSYEQYFGPGTRLTVT.

This clone showed up just a few times. V gene TRBV4-3 combines with J gene TRBJ1-2; a possible D gene is TRBD1 (5 bases). With 1 base removed from V and 2 bases from J, the gap between germline ends came to 8 bases. Germline CDR1 LGHNA, CDR2 YSLEER. The CDR3 loop spans 14 amino acids. CDR3 DNA sequence: TGCGCCAGCAGCCAAGGGGGGGTGAACTATGGCTACACCTTC. Residues: CASSQGGVNYGYTF.

In this sample, this clone turned up a few times. V gene TRBV4-3 combines with J gene TRBJ2-5; D is perhaps TRBD2 (6 bases). Germline assignment: CDR1 LGHNA and CDR2 YSLEER. The CDR3 runs 14 residues. V lost 4 bases, J lost 5 bases, and 14 bases lay in between. Here the CDR3 DNA reads TGCGCCAGCAGCCCGTCCGGGAGATGGGAGACCCAGTACTTC. Its translation is CASSPSGRWETQYF.

The chain joins TRBV29-1 to TRBJ2-3; 8 nucleotides match TRBD2. V shed 7 bases, J shed 1 base, and the junction held 7 bases outside the gene matches. Per the germline V gene, CDR1 is SQVTM and CDR2 is ANQGSEA. The CDR3 loop spans 14 amino acids. The CDR3 loop reads CSASRAGGTDTQYF. The CDR3 DNA reads as TGCAGCGCCAGTAGAGCGGGAGGCACAGATACGCAGTATTTT.

This clone was seen a handful of times. The chain links TRBV6-5 to TRBJ2-3, with no clear D. The CDR3 runs 12 residues. Trimming removed 5 bases from V and 0 bases from J, with 3 bases in between. CDR1 and CDR2 (germline): MNHEY, SVGAGI. The CDR3, as DNA: TGTGCCAGCAGTGGGAGCACAGATACGCAGTATTTT. This translates into CASSGSTDTQYF.

Written as DNA, the CDR3 is TGTGCCAGCAGCTTGGGGGCAGGCGATCAGCCCCAGCATTTT. It is translated as CASSLGAGDQPQHF. This chain connects TRBV5-6 to TRBJ1-5, with D unclear. CDR3 length: 14 amino acids. The ends were cut back, 0 bases at V and 5 bases at J, with 9 bases in the middle. Germline V gene sequence: CDR1 SGHDT, CDR2 YYEEEE. Full variable domain (remainder filled in from reference TRBV5-6 and TRBJ1-5): DAGVTQSPTHLIKTRGQQVTLRCSPKSGHDTVSWYQQALGQGPQFIFQYYEEEERQRGNFPDRFSGHQFPNYSSELNVNALLLGDSALYLCASSLGAGDQPQHFGDGTRLSIL.

The sample holds a few counts of this clone. This chain connects TRBV14 to TRBJ2-1; the match to TRBD2 covers 7 bases. The CDR3 covers 14 residues. CDR1 and CDR2 from the germline V gene are SGHDN and FVKESK. The ends lost 1 base at V and 8 bases at J; junction bases unmatched: 5. The CDR3 DNA reads as TGTGCCAGCAGCCAAGGCGGGGGTGGAGATGAGCAGTTCTTC. Its protein is CASSQGGGGDEQFF.

The chain uses TRBV9 and TRBJ2-1, with D perhaps TRBD2 (5 bases). The germline CDR1 and CDR2 sequences are SGDLS and YYNGEE. Trimming removed 0 bases at V and 3 bases at J, with 10 bases between. The CDR3 runs to 15 residues. CDR3 in DNA: TGTGCCAGCAGCGTAGAAAGCGGAGTCTACAATGAGCAGTTCTTC. Amino acid sequence: CASSVESGVYNEQFF.

The chain uses TRBV30 and TRBJ1-2; the D gene is possibly TRBD1 (5 bases). Looked up from germline, CDR1 is GTSNPN and CDR2 is SVGIG (reference sequence). This CDR3 has 14 amino acids. V dropped 2 bases and J dropped 4 bases, with 14 bases sitting between them. As DNA, the CDR3 is TGTGCCTGGAGTCGGGGCCTGGGTCCCTATGGCTACACCTTC. It specifies CAWSRGLGPYGYTF.

This clone was observed a handful of times. The CDR3 sequence is CASRTLAGEGNEQFF. CDR3 nucleotides: TGTGCCAGCAGGACACTAGCGGGAGAGGGTAATGAGCAGTTCTTC. J is TRBJ2-1 and V is TRBV6-5, with 11 bases that match TRBD2. Germline values: CDR1 MNHEY, CDR2 SVGAGI. The CDR3 covers 15 residues. The J segment lost 7 bases and the V segment lost 6 bases, leaving 8 bases of the junction unmatched.

This sequence joins TRBV7-9 and TRBJ1-2; 7 bases match TRBD1. The J segment lost 7 bases and the V segment lost 5 bases, leaving 13 bases of the junction unmatched. This CDR3 is 15 amino acids long. Per germline, CDR1 SEHNR and CDR2 FQNEAQ (reference sequence). CDR3 residues: CASSRLGEGASGYTF. CDR3 nucleotide sequence: TGTGCCAGCAGCCGCCTTGGGGAGGGGGCTAGTGGCTACACCTTC.